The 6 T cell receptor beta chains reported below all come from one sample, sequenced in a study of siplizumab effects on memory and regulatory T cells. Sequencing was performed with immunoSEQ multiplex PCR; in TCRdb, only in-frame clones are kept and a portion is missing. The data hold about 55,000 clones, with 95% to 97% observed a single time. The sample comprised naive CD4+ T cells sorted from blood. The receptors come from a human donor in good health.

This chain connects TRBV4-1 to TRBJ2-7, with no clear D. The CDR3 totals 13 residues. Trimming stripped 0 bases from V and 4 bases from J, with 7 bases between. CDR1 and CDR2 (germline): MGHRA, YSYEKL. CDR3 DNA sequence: TGCGCCAGCAGCCAAGAGCACCGTTACGAGCAGTACTTC. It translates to CASSQEHRYEQYF.

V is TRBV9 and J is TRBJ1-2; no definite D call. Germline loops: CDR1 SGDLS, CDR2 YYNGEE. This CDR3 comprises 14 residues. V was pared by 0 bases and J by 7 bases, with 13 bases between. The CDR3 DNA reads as TGTGCCAGCAGCGTAGTGAGCACACCTGGTGGCTACACCTTC. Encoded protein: CASSVVSTPGGYTF.

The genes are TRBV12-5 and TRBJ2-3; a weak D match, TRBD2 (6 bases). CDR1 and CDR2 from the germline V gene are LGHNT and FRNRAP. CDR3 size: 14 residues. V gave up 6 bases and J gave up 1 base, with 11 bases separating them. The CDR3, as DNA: TGTGCTAGTGGGTCGGGAGATGGCACAGATACGCAGTATTTT. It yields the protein CASGSGDGTDTQYF.

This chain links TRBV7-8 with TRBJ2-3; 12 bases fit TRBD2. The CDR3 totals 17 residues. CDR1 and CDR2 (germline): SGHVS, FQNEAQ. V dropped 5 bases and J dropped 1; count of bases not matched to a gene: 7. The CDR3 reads CASSLGTSGLGTDTQYF. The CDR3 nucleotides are TGTGCCAGCAGCCTCGGGACTAGCGGGCTAGGCACAGATACGCAGTATTTT.

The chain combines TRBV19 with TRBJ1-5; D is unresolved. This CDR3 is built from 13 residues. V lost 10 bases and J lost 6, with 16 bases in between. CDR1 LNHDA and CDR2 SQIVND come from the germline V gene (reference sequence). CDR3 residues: CATGGQSGQPQHF. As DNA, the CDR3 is TGTGCCACCGGCGGGCAGTCAGGTCAGCCCCAGCATTTT.

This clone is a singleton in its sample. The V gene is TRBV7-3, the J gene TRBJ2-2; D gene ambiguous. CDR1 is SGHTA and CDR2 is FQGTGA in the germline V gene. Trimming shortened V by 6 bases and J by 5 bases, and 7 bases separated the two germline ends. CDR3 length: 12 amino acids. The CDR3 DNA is TGTGCCAGCAGTAAGAGTACCGGGGAGCTGTTTTTT. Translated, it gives CASSKSTGELFF.